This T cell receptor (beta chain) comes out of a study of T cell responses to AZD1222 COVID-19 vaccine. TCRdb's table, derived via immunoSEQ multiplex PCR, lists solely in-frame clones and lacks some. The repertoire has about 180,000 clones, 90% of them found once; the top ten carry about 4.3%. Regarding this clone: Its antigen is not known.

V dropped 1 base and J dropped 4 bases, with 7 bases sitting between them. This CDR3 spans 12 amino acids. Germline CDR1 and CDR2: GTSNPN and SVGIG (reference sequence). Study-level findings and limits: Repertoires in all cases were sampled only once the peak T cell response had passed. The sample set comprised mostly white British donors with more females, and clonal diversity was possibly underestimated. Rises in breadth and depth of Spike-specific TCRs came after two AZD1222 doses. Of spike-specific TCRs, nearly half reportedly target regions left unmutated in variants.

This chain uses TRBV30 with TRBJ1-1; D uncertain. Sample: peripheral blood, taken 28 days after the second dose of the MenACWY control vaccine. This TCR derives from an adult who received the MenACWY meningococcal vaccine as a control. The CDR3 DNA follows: TGTGCCTGGAGTGGGCAGACCACTGAAGCTTTCTTT. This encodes CAWSGQTTEAFF.